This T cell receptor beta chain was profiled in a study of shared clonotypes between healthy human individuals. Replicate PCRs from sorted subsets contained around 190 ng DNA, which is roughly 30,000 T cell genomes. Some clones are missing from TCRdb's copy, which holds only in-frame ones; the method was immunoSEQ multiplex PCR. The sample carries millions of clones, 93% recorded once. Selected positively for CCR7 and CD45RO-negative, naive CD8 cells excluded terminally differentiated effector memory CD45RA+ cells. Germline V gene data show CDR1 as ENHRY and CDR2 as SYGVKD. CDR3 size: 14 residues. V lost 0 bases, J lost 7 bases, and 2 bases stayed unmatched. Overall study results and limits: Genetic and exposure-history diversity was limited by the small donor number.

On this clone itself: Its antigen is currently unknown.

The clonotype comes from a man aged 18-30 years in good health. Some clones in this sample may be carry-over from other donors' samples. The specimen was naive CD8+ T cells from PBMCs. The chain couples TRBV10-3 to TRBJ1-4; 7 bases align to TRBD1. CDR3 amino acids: CAISESGQSEKLFF. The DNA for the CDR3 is TGTGCCATCAGTGAGTCGGGACAGAGTGAAAAACTGTTTTTT.